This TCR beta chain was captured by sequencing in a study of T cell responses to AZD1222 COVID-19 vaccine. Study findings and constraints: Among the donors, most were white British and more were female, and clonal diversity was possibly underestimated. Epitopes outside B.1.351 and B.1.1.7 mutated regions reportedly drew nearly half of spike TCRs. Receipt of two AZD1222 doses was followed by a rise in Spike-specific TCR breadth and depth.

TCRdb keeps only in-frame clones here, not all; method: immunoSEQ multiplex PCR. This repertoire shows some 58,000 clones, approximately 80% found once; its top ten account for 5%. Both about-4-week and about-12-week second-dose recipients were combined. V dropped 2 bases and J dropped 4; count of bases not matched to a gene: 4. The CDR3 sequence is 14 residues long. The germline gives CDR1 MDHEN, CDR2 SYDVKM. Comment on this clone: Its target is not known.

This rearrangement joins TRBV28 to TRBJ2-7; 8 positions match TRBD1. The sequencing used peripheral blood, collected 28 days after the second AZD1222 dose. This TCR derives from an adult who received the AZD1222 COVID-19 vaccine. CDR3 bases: TGTGCCAGCAGTTTACAGGGGGCGGATTACGAGCAGTACTTC. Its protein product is CASSLQGADYEQYF.